This TCR beta chain appears in the sequencing data of a study of PD-1 and CTLA-4 blockade in melanoma (dated by TCRdb to 2020 to 2022). About the investigation overall: In patients with melanoma, the study measured the effects of PD-1 blockade versus CTLA-4 blockade on the melanoma-reactive CD8 T cell response.

The library came from the immunoSEQ multiplex PCR assay. TCRdb re-hosts the immuneACCESS table, in-frame sequences only. Its copies lack some clones; in the studies checked, an unresolved V gene accounts for under half of them, and the cause for the rest is not known. A total of 16,000 or so clones appear in this sample, more than 65% of them only once. The ten biggest clones cover roughly 15% of the sample. Regarding this clone: Its antigen is still unknown. Base-call qualities are not available, and no considerably larger clone is one nucleotide away.

V gives up 5 bases and J gives up 5 bases, and the segment between their germline ends measures 13 bases. CDR1 MNHNY and CDR2 SVGAGI were looked up in the germline V gene (reference sequence). Measured from the cysteine to the phenylalanine, the CDR3 is 13 residues long. The CDR3 DNA has 39 bases and is translated from base 1. The sequence was obtained from a human donor with melanoma. The chain links TRBV6-6 with TRBJ2-7; no D gene can be assigned with confidence. The source was CD8+ T cells from peripheral blood, collected before anti-PD-1 treatment. The CDR3 region reads CASSQWLSDEQYF. The base sequence is TGTGCCAGCAGTCAGTGGTTGAGCGACGAGCAGTACTTC.